This T cell receptor beta chain stems from a study of preoperative IRX-2 immunotherapy in early breast cancer. The CDR3 runs to 11 residues. The V end lost 3 bases, the J end lost 7 bases, and 4 bases lay between the germline ends. Per germline, CDR1 SEHNR and CDR2 FQNEAQ (reference sequence). The treatment denotes: preoperative locoregional IRX-2 cytokine immunotherapy. Preoperative locoregional IRX-2 cytokine immunotherapy was tested in the phase Ib source study. Generated by immunoSEQ multiplex PCR, the TCRdb table keeps only in-frame clones and is missing some. The repertoire has 55,000 to 70,000 clones, 94% of them found once; the top ten carry around 1.7%.

V is TRBV7-9 and J is TRBJ2-1, with D unresolved. Sample acquisition took place from a patient treated with IRX-2 immunotherapy. The sequence was collected from a human donor with breast cancer. The CDR3: CASSFYNEQFF. The CDR3 DNA reads TGTGCCAGCAGCTTCTATAATGAGCAGTTCTTC.